These T cell receptor beta chains were read from a single sample in a study of T cell responses to AZD1222 COVID-19 vaccine. Profiling relied on immunoSEQ multiplex PCR, and the TCRdb table lists in-frame clones only, not all of them. Of over 150,000 clones listed, 90% are singletons. The source material was peripheral blood, sampled on day 0 of AZD1222 vaccination. The receptors originated from an adult in good health. CDR3s include the opening cysteine and the closing phenylalanine or tryptophan. D genes are given only for firm matches. Some rows mark clone size as missing; the rest say once, few, many or name a class of expanded clone.

clone_size	v_call	d_call	j_call	cdr3_nt	cdr3_aa
-	TRBV6-2/TRBV6-3	-	TRBJ2-4	TGTGCCAGCAGTTCAGGCGGCAAAAACATTCAGTACTTC	CASSSGGKNIQYF
-	TRBV7-9	-	TRBJ1-2	TGTGCCAGCACCGAAATCCCAGGAGTCGGTGGCTACACCTTC	CASTEIPGVGGYTF
-	TRBV24-1	-	TRBJ2-3	TGTGCCACCAGTGTTTTACGAGATACAGATACGCAGTATTTT	CATSVLRDTDTQYF
once	TRBV20-1	TRBD1	TRBJ1-1	TGCAGTGCTAGTGAGGGGGCGAAGGCTTTCTTT	CSASEGAKAFF
-	TRBV6-5	TRBD2	TRBJ2-3	TGTGCCAGCAGCGCGCTAGCGGGGGGTCCAGATACGCAGTATTTT	CASSALAGGPDTQYF
once	TRBV7-2	-	TRBJ1-4	TGTGCCAGCAGCTTTACCGGGACAAGTAATGAAAAACTGTTTTTT	CASSFTGTSNEKLFF
-	TRBV4-3	TRBD2	TRBJ2-7	TGCGCCAGCAGCCTTTCCCGACTAGCGGGGGGGAACTACGAGCAGTACTTC	CASSLSRLAGGNYEQYF
-	TRBV27	TRBD1	TRBJ2-7	TGTGCCAGCAGTGGGACAGCCAGCTCCTACGAGCAGTACTTC	CASSGTASSYEQYF
-	TRBV15	TRBD1	TRBJ2-5	TGTGCCACCAGCAGGCAGGGGGCTGAGGAGACCCAGTACTTC	CATSRQGAEETQYF
-	TRBV2	-	TRBJ2-3	TGTGCCAGCAGAAACCCGGGGGTCACAGATACGCAGTATTTT	CASRNPGVTDTQYF
few	TRBV10-3	-	TRBJ2-3	TGTGCCATCAGGGGGGACGACACAGATACGCAGTATTTT	CAIRGDDTDTQYF
-	TRBV9	-	TRBJ1-1	TGTGCCAGCAGCGTAGCCCAAGCCACAGAAGCTTTCTTT	CASSVAQATEAFF
-	TRBV19	-	TRBJ2-7	TGTGCCAGTAGTATTTCCGGGACCCCCGAGTACGAGCAGTACTTC	CASSISGTPEYEQYF
-	TRBV4-3	-	TRBJ1-1	TGCGCCAGCAGCCAAGATCTGGGAGGATTGAACACTGAAGCTTTCTTT	CASSQDLGGLNTEAFF
few	TRBV4-2	-	TRBJ1-6	TGTGCCAGCAGCCAAGAGGACTCCTATAATTCACCCCTCCACTTT	CASSQEDSYNSPLHF
-	TRBV19	-	TRBJ2-2	TGTGCCAGTCGCCAGGGGGGCGGCACCGGGGAGCTGTTTTTT	CASRQGGGTGELFF
-	TRBV7-2	TRBD1	TRBJ1-1	TGTGCCAGCAGCTCGCAGGGGGGGGGCACTGAAGCTTTCTTT	CASSSQGGGTEAFF
-	TRBV4-1	-	TRBJ2-7	TGCGCCAGCAGCCACCCCGGAGCTGGGAGGTACGAGCAGTACTTC	CASSHPGAGRYEQYF
-	TRBV5-1	-	TRBJ2-2	TGCGCCAGCAGCTTGGGACGTAGCGGAATGGGGGAGCTGTTTTTT	CASSLGRSGMGELFF
-	TRBV6-5	TRBD1	TRBJ1-1	TGTGCCAGCAGTTCCCGGGACAGGGGGTTCCGAACTGAAGCTTTCTTT	CASSSRDRGFRTEAFF
-	TRBV6-2/TRBV6-3	TRBD1	TRBJ2-2	TGTGCCAGCAGTTACCCTCCTTCGGGACAGGGTTCCACCGGGGAGCTGTTTTTT	CASSYPPSGQGSTGELFF
-	TRBV6-5	-	TRBJ2-7	TGTGCCAGCAAGCTGGCAATAGAATACTACGAGCAGTACTTC	CASKLAIEYYEQYF
-	TRBV7-9	-	TRBJ2-1	TGTGCCAGCAGCACCCTCGGTCCAGGGTTCGATGAGCAGTTCTTC	CASSTLGPGFDEQFF
-	TRBV20-1	-	TRBJ1-3	TGCAGTGCTAGTTACAGGGATGGTGGAAACACCATATATTTT	CSASYRDGGNTIYF
-	TRBV10-3	-	TRBJ2-3	TGTGCCATCGCGGGGCCGACAAAGTTAGATACGCAGTATTTT	CAIAGPTKLDTQYF
-	TRBV5-1	TRBD2	TRBJ2-5	TGCGCCAGCTCCCCCAGCGGGAACGAAGAGACCCAGTACTTC	CASSPSGNEETQYF
-	TRBV19	-	TRBJ2-5	TGTGCCAGTACCCCGGGTCTATCCGGGGACCAGTACTTC	CASTPGLSGDQYF
-	TRBV6-5	-	TRBJ1-6	TGTGCCAGCAGTTACATTTCGGGGGAACCCCTCCACTTT	CASSYISGEPLHF
-	TRBV2	-	TRBJ1-2	TGTGCCAGCAGTCCAGACAGTAACTATGGCTACACCTTC	CASSPDSNYGYTF
-	TRBV25-1	TRBD2	TRBJ2-7	TGTGCCAGCGACCTCGGACTAGCGGGGGGCGAGCAGTACTTC	CASDLGLAGGEQYF
-	TRBV15	-	TRBJ1-6	TGTGCCACCAGCAACTCTCTGGTCGCAGTTAATTCACCCCTCCACTTT	CATSNSLVAVNSPLHF
few	TRBV19	-	TRBJ1-2	TGTGCCAGTACCCTGGTTGGACCCAGAGGGCCCTATGGCTACACCTTC	CASTLVGPRGPYGYTF
-	TRBV6-2/TRBV6-3	-	TRBJ1-2	TGTGCCAGCAGTTACCCGCGACCGGGACTCAGCTATGGCTACACCTTC	CASSYPRPGLSYGYTF
-	TRBV7-9	-	TRBJ1-1	TGTGCCAGCAGCTTAGGGATCCTGAACACTGAAGCTTTCTTT	CASSLGILNTEAFF
-	TRBV14	TRBD1	TRBJ1-1	TGTGCCAGCAGCCACCTCCAGGGGGCCTCTGAAGCTTTCTTT	CASSHLQGASEAFF
-	TRBV4-1	TRBD1	TRBJ1-4	TGCGCCAGCAGCCAAGATGGATCCGGGACAGGGTATGAAAAACTGTTTTTT	CASSQDGSGTGYEKLFF
-	TRBV5-1	TRBD1	TRBJ1-3	TGCGCCAGCAGCCCGGGACAGGGGGGCCTCTCTGGAAACACCATATATTTT	CASSPGQGGLSGNTIYF
-	TRBV7-2	-	TRBJ1-6	TGTGCCAGCAGCTTAGCTGGCACCTCCTATAATTCACCCCTCCACTTT	CASSLAGTSYNSPLHF
-	TRBV19	TRBD1	TRBJ1-1	TGTGCCAGTAGTATCAGACAGGGGGCGGCTTTCTTT	CASSIRQGAAFF
-	TRBV5-8	TRBD2	TRBJ2-3	TGTGCCGCCGGGGGGGGGCGAGGCACAGATACGCAGTATTTT	CAAGGGRGTDTQYF
-	TRBV12-3/TRBV12-4	-	TRBJ2-5	TGTGCCAGCAGCCTAAAACAGCAGACCCAGTACTTC	CASSLKQQTQYF
-	TRBV19	TRBD1	TRBJ1-5	TGTGCCAGTACGGGACAGGGGCTAAGGAATCAGCCCCAGCATTTT	CASTGQGLRNQPQHF
once	TRBV10-3	TRBD2	TRBJ2-2	TGTGCCATCAATGGCGGGGGTCCCACCGGGGAGCTGTTTTTT	CAINGGGPTGELFF
-	TRBV18	TRBD1	TRBJ1-5	TGTGCCAGCTCAGGGCAGGGGGTTACCAATCAGCCCCAGCATTTT	CASSGQGVTNQPQHF
-	TRBV9	TRBD2	TRBJ2-5	TGTGCCAGCAGCGTAGCGGGGGGTCAAGAGACCCAGTACTTC	CASSVAGGQETQYF
-	TRBV19	-	TRBJ2-1	TGTGCCAGTAGCCGGACCTCCTCGGGCAATGAGCAGTTCTTC	CASSRTSSGNEQFF
-	TRBV19	-	TRBJ1-2	TGTGCCACCACCCCCTCAGAAAACTATGGCTACACCTTC	CATTPSENYGYTF
-	TRBV4-3	-	TRBJ2-5	TGCGCCAGCAGCCAAGTAGGCAGGGGGGGCCAAGAGACCCAGTACTTC	CASSQVGRGGQETQYF